One T cell receptor (beta chain) is described in this entry. Which antigen it targets is not known. Within one base of it there is no much larger clone, and no base qualities were kept. The data were taken from a study of blood T cell repertoires in COVID-19 (dated by TCRdb to the early 2020s). With respect to the entire study: The collaborator samples originated in the United States, Italy and Spain and spanned the acute and convalescent phases of COVID-19. The material from the prospective study consisted of cDNA or gDNA derived from T cells, B-cell-depleted T cells, or PBMCs. Samples were obtained from the ongoing ImmuneRACE study (first 160 participants) and from 1,254 subjects provided by 6 global collaborators. The repertoires were released in a freely available public database meant as a resource for research on the immune response to SARS-CoV-2. Deeply sampled blood TCRbeta repertoires from subjects exposed to, actively infected with, or recovered from COVID-19 were included in the dataset. HLA class I and class II types, where available, came from metadata supplied by the sample provider rather than from assay-based typing. The sample metadata nearly always contained a de-identified subject ID, COVID-19 status, age in years and sex.

The collaborating institutions used their own protocols to collect whole blood in K2EDTA tubes. Collaborator samples were shipped for TCRbeta analysis as frozen whole blood, isolated PBMCs, or DNA extracted from either sample type. Points the paper makes about the study in general: Clinical and demographic metadata were provided uncurated, with the amount varying by source and participant.

According to the germline V gene (reference sequence), CDR1 reads MNHEY and CDR2 reads SMNVEV. V and J lose 4 bases and 3 bases, and a span of 16 bases separates them. The CDR3 covers 16 residues, taking in both the cysteine and the phenylalanine. Only CDR3 DNA remains: 48 bases, in frame from the first base. TCRbeta CDR3 regions were amplified from genomic DNA using the immunoSEQ Assay, a bias-controlled multiplex PCR. As for how the authors treated the data: The number of nucleated cells in each sample was estimated from the amplification of reference gene primers within the assay. Sequence reads were collapsed and filtered to measure the absolute abundance of every unique TCRbeta CDR3 rearrangement. Productive Simpson clonality was computed per sample as the square root of Simpson's diversity index over productive rearrangements. TCRdb limited this immuneACCESS table to in-frame rearrangements with V and J called. A share of clones is missing; checked studies link under half to unresolved V genes, and the rest is unexplained. V and J calls and clone size are as listed in that table; D and trimming were resolved from the DNA. This sample lists fewer than 300,000 clones; around 81% were detected once. The ten largest clones represent around 2.9% of the sample.

The clonotype comes from a woman aged 60-75 years with active or convalescent COVID-19. The chain joins TRBV27 to TRBJ2-1; TRBD1 could be the D gene, as 5 bases match. The sequencing input was peripheral blood. The DNA sequence reads TGTGCCAGCAGTTCCTCAGTAAGGGGCCGCTACAATGAGCAGTTCTTC. Translated, it gives CASSSSVRGRYNEQFF.